The entry that follows covers one T cell receptor (beta chain) sequence. This entry is derived from a study of shared clonotypes between healthy human individuals. Germline V CDR1 and CDR2: LGHNA, YSLEER. The CDR3 is 15 residues long. Losses at the gene ends were 1 base for V and 7 bases for J; bases not matched to a gene: 7. DNA input for the unsorted PBMC replicate PCRs was about 280 ng, 30,000 or so T cell genomes. The repertoire was sequenced with immunoSEQ multiplex PCR; TCRdb's copy has only in-frame clones and lacks some. The data contain about 510,000 clones, 79% of them singletons. The origin of this receptor is a woman in her 40s in good health. Some clones in this sample may be carry-over from other donors' samples. Sequenced: PBMCs. J is TRBJ2-1 and V is TRBV4-3; 7 bases line up with TRBD2. As DNA, the CDR3 is TGCGCCAGCAGCCAAGTGCCGGGAGGTTCTAATGAGCAGTTCTTC. It yields the protein CASSQVPGGSNEQFF.